This T cell receptor beta chain was observed in a study of spatial heterogeneity in lung cancer. Study in general: TCR and UMI combinations that were unique each appeared, on average, more than ten times in raw reads. Study-wide findings and caveats: Tumor mutation count correlated with how many alpha and beta TCRs expanded intratumorally.

Each molecule of TCR cDNA was tagged with one unique molecular identifier. From the 5' RACE reads, TCRdb called clonotypes with MiXCR, one entry per CDR3 protein. Of roughly 7,000 distinct CDR3 sequences in the sample, 11% to 15% were seen once. The CDR3 extends over 16 amino acids. From germline, CDR1 is LGHNA and CDR2 YSLEER. The V gene end was trimmed by 0 bases and the J gene end by 5 bases; junction bases not matched to a gene: 8. Judged by abundance, this clonotype is medium-sized. No antigen is known for it. Indicated time point: sample taken at primary tumor resection. The J gene is TRBJ2-7, the V gene TRBV4-3; 9 nucleotides match TRBD1. The TCR originated in a female donor with early-stage non-small cell lung cancer. Sequencing used lung tumor tissue, obtained at surgery. The CDR3 coding sequence is TGCGCCAGCAGCCAAGATCTGGGGACAGGGATGAACGAGCAGTACTTC. Its protein is CASSQDLGTGMNEQYF.